The T cell receptor beta chain under discussion was sequenced for a study of blood T cells in healthy people across ages. J lost 3 bases, V lost 7 bases, and 9 bases had no gene match. This CDR3 comprises 15 residues. From germline, CDR1 is MNHNS and CDR2 SASEGT. Alongside a J-beta primer mix, a sample-barcoded 5' primer served in a second PCR lasting about 7 to 12 cycles. TCRdb called the 5' RACE reads again in MiXCR, with one record for every CDR3 protein. The data show about a million distinct CDR3 sequences, around 54% seen once. Broader study findings: Lack of knowledge of donor CMV status possibly confounded expanded clonotype changes. Aged donors had fewer naive CD4+ cells and lower diversity than long-lived donors. As naive T cell percentage varied, TCR beta diversity correlated strongly with it. Measured against age, TCR beta diversity per million T cells decreased in a roughly linear manner.

This clonotype was seen a single time. Its specificity is unknown. Sequenced input: blood. This chain connects TRBV6-1 to TRBJ1-2; 9 bases line up with TRBD1. The receptor was derived from a woman aged 55-70 years in good health. The CDR3 nucleotides read TGTGCCAGCAAGAGACAGGGGGTTGTTGACTATGGCTACACCTTC. Its protein product is CASKRQGVVDYGYTF.